One sample yielded the 2 T cell receptor beta chains listed below, sequenced in a study of T cell changes during pregnancy in multiple sclerosis. Produced via immunoSEQ multiplex PCR; TCRdb's table is partial and in-frame only. The profile shows 30,000 to 40,000 clones, roughly nine tenths of them singletons. Material: CD4+ T cells from peripheral blood mononuclear cells, obtained in the third trimester of pregnancy. The receptors here all came from a female donor in good health, enrolled as a control in a pregnancy study.

The sample holds one count of this clone. This chain uses TRBV4-2 with TRBJ1-4, with 7 bases matching TRBD1. V lost 4 bases to trimming and J lost 7 bases; unmatched junction nucleotides: 12. Germline loops: CDR1 LGHNA, CDR2 YNFKEQ. The length of the CDR3 is 16 residues. CDR3 in DNA: TGTGCCAGCAGCCTCAATGGAGGCGGGACAGCTGAAAAACTGTTTTTT. Its protein product is CASSLNGGGTAEKLFF.

The gene calls are TRBV19 and TRBJ1-2; D is unclear. This CDR3 comprises 15 residues. CDR1 is LNHDA and CDR2 is SQIVND in the germline V gene (reference sequence). V shed 0 bases and J shed 3 bases, with 11 bases lying between them. The CDR3 reads CASSIEVEGYYGYTF. The CDR3 nucleotides are TGTGCCAGTAGTATAGAAGTTGAGGGATACTATGGCTACACCTTC.